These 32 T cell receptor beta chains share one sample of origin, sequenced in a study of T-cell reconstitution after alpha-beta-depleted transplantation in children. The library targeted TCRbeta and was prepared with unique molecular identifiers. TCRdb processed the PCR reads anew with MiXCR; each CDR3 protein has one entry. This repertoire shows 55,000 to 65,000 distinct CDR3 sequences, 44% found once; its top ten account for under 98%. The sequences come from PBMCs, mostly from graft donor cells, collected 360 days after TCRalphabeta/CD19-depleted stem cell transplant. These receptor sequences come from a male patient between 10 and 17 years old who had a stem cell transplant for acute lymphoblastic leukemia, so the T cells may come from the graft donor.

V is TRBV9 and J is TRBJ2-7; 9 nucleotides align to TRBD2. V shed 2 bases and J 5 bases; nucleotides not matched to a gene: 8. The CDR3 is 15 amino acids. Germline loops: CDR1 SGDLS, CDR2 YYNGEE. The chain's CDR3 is CASSVAGLAGHEQYF. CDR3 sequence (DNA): TGTGCCAGCAGCGTCGCGGGACTAGCTGGACACGAGCAGTACTTC.

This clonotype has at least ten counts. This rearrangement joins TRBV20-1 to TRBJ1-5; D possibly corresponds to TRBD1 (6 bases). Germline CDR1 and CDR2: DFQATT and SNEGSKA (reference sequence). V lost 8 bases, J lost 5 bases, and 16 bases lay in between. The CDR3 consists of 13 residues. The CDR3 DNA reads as TGCAGTCGGGCTTGCAGGGGCTATCAGCCCCAGCATTTT. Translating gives CSRACRGYQPQHF.

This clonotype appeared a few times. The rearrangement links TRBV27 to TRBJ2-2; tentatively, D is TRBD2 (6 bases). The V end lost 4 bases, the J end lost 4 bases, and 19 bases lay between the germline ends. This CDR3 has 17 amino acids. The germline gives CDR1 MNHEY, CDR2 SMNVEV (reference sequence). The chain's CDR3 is CASSSLFGGMGTGELFF. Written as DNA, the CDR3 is TGTGCCAGCAGTTCGCTCTTTGGGGGGATGGGCACCGGGGAGCTGTTTTTT.

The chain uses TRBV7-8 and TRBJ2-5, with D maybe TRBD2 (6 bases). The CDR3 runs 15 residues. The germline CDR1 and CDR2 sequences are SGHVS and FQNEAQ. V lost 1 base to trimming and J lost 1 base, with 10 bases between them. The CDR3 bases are TGTGCCAGCAGCTTAGGGGTTAGCGGCCAAGAGACCCAGTACTTC. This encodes CASSLGVSGQETQYF.

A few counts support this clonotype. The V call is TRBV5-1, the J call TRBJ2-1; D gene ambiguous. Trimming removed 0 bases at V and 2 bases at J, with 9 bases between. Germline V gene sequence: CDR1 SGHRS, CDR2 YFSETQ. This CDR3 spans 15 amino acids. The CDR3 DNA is TGCGCCAGCAGCTTGGCCCGGGCCCCCTACAATGAGCAGTTCTTC. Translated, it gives CASSLARAPYNEQFF.

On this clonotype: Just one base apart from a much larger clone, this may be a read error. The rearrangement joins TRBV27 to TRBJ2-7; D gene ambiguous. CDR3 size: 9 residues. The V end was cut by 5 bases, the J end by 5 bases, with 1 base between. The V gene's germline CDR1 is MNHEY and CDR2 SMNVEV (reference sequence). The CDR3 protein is CASSNEQYF. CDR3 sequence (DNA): TGTGCCAGCAGTAACGAGCAGTACTTC.

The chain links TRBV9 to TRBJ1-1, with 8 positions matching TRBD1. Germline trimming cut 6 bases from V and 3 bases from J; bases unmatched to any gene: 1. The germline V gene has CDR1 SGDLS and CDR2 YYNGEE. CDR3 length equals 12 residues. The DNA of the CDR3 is TGTGCCAGCAAGGACAGGGACACTGAAGCTTTCTTT. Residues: CASKDRDTEAFF.

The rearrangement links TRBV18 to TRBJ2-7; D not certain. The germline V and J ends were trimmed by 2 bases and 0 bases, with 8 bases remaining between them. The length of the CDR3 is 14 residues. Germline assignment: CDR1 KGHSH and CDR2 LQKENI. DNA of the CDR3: TGTGCCAGCTCACCAGAGAGCAGCTCCTACGAGCAGTACTTC. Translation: CASSPESSSYEQYF.

In DNA, the CDR3 is TGTGCCAGCAGTTTAGCGGCCTCTCCCCTTTTAGAGCAGTACTTC. Translated: CASSLAASPLLEQYF. The chain employs TRBV27 and TRBJ2-7; D is uncertain. There are 15 residues in the CDR3. Trimming shortened V by 2 bases and J by 7 bases, and 18 bases separated the two germline ends. Germline V gene lookup returns CDR1 MNHEY and CDR2 SMNVEV (reference sequence).

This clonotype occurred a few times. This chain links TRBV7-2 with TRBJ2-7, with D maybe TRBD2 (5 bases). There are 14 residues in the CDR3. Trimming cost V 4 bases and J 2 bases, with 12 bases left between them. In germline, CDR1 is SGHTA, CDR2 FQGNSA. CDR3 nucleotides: TGTGCCAGCAGCTGGAAACTAGGGACCTACGAGCAGTACTTC. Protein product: CASSWKLGTYEQYF.

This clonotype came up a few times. CDR3 protein: CASSWKTLARPDTQYF. In DNA, the CDR3 is TGTGCCAGCAGCTGGAAAACCCTAGCGAGGCCAGATACGCAGTATTTT. The V and J genes are TRBV7-2 and TRBJ2-3; TRBD2 is a possible D gene (6 bases). Germline CDR1 SGHTA, CDR2 FQGNSA. Trimming took 4 bases from V and 4 from J, leaving 18 bases between them. The CDR3 extends over 16 amino acids.

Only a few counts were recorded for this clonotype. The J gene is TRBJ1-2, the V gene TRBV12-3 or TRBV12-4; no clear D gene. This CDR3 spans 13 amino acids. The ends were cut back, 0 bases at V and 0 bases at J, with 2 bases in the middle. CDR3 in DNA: TGTGCCAGCAGTTTAGCAACTAACTATGGCTACACCTTC. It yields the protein CASSLATNYGYTF.

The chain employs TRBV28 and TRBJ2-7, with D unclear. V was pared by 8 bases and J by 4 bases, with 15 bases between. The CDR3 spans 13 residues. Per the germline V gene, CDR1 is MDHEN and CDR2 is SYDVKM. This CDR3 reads CASLRGPAYEQYF. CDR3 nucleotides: TGTGCCAGCCTGCGAGGCCCGGCTTACGAGCAGTACTTC.

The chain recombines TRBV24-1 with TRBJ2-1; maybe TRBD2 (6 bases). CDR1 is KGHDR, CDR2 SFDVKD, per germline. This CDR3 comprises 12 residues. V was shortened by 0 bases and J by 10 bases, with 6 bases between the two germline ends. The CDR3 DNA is TGTGCCACCAGTGATTTGGGGGGGGAGCAGTTCTTC. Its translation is CATSDLGGEQFF.

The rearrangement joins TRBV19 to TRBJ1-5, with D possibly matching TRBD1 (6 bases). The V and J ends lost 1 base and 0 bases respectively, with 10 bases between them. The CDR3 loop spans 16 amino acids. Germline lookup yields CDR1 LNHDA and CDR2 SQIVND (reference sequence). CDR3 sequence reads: CASSIGGQTSNQPQHF. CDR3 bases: TGTGCCAGTAGTATAGGGGGGCAGACTAGCAATCAGCCCCAGCATTTT.

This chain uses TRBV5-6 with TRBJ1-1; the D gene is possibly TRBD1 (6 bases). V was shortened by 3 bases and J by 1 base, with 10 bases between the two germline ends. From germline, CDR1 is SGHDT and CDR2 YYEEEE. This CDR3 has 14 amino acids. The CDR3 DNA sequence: TGTGCCAGCAGCTCGGGACATAAGAACACTGAAGCTTTCTTT. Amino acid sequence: CASSSGHKNTEAFF.

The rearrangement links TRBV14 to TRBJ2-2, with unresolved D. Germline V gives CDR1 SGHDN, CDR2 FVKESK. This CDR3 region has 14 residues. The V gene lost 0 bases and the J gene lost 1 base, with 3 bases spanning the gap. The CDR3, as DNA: TGTGCCAGCAGCCAAGACCAGAACACCGGGGAGCTGTTTTTT. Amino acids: CASSQDQNTGELFF.

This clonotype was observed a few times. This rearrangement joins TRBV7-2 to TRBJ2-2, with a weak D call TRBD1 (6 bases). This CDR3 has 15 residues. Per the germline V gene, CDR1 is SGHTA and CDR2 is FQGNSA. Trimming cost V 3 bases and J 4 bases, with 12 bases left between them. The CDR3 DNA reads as TGTGCCAGCAGCTTTGACAGGAGGAGCACCGGGGAGCTGTTTTTT. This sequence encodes CASSFDRRSTGELFF.

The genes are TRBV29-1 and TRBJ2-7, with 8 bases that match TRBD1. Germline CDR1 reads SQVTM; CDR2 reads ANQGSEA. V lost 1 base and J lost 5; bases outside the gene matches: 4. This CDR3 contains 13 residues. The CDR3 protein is CSVEGQGTHEQYF. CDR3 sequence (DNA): TGCAGCGTTGAAGGACAGGGGACCCACGAGCAGTACTTC.

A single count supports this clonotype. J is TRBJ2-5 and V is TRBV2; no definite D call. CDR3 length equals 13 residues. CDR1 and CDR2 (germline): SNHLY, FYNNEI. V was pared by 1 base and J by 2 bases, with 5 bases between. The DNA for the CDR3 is TGTGCCAGCAGTGAAGAGTCACAAGAGACCCAGTACTTC. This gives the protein CASSEESQETQYF.

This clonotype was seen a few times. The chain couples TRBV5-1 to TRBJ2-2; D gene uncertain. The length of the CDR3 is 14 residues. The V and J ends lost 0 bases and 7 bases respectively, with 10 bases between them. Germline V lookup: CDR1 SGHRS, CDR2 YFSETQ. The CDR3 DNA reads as TGCGCCAGCAGCTTGGTACCCAGCGACGGGGAGCTGTTTTTT. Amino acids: CASSLVPSDGELFF.

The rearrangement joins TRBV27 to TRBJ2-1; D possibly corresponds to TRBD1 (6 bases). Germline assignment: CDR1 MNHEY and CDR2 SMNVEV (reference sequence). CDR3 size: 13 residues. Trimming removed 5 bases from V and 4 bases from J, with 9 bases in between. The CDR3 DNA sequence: TGTGCCAGCAGTCCCGACAGGTACAATGAGCAGTTCTTC. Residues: CASSPDRYNEQFF.

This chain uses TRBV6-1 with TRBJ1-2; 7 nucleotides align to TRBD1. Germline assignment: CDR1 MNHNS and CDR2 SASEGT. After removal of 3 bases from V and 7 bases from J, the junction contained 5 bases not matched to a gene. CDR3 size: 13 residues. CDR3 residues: CASSEGQPSGYTF. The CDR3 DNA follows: TGTGCCAGCAGTGAGGGACAGCCCTCTGGCTACACCTTC.

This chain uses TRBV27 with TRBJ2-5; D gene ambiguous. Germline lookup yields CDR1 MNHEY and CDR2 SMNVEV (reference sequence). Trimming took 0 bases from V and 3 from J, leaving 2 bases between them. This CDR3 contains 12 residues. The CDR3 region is CASSLSEETQYF. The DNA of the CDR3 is TGTGCCAGCAGTTTATCCGAAGAGACCCAGTACTTC.

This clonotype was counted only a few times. CDR3 loop: CASSHDAVGQYF. The DNA of the CDR3 is TGCGCCAGCAGCCATGACGCGGTAGGACAGTACTTC. V gene TRBV5-1 combines with J gene TRBJ2-7; no definite D call. Between the trimmed V and J ends, which lost 4 bases and 10 bases, there was a span of 15 bases. The germline CDR1 and CDR2 sequences are SGHRS and YFSETQ. This CDR3 region has 12 residues.

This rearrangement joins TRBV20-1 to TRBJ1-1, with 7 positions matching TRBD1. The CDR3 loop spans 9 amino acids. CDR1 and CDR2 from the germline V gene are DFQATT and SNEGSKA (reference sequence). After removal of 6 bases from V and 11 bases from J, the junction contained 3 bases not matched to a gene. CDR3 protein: CSADRVAFF. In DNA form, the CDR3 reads TGCAGTGCAGACAGGGTTGCTTTCTTT.

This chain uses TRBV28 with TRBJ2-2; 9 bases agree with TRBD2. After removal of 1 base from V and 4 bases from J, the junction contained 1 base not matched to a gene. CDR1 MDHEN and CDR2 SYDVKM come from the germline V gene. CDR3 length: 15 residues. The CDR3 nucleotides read TGTGCCAGCAGTTTATCACTAGCGGGCACCGGGGAGCTGTTTTTT. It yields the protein CASSLSLAGTGELFF.

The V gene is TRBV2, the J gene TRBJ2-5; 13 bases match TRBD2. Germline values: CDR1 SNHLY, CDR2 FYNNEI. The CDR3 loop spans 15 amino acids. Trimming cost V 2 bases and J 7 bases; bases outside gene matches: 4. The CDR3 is CASSERTSGRGTQYF. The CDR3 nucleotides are TGTGCCAGCAGTGAAAGGACTAGCGGGAGAGGGACCCAGTACTTC.

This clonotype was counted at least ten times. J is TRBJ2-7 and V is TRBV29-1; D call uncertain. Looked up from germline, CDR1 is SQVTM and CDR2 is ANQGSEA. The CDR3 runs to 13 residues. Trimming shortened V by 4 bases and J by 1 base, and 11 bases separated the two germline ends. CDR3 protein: CSVVRPPSYEQYF. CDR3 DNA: TGCAGCGTTGTTAGGCCGCCGTCCTACGAGCAGTACTTC.

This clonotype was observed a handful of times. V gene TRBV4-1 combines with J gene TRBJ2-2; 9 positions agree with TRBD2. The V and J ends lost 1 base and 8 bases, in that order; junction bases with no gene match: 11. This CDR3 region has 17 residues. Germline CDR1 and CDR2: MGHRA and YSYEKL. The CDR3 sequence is CASSQGGLAGADGELFF. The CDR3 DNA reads TGCGCCAGCAGCCAAGGCGGGTTAGCGGGAGCTGATGGGGAGCTGTTTTTT.

The CDR3 bases are TGTGCCAGCAGCTTAAGTAGCGGGACTCCCTCCTACGAGCAGTACTTC. Protein: CASSLSSGTPSYEQYF. This chain joins TRBV7-8 and TRBJ2-7, with 8 nucleotides matching TRBD2. Germline assignment: CDR1 SGHVS and CDR2 FQNEAQ. J gave up 0 bases and V 2 bases, and 6 bases lay outside the gene matches. This CDR3 spans 16 amino acids. Full variable domain (missing parts from reference TRBV7-8 and TRBJ2-7): GAGVSQSPRYKVAKRGQDVALRCDPISGHVSLFWYQQALGQGPEFLTYFQNEAQLDKSGLPSDRFFAERPEGSVSTLKIQRTQQEDSAVYLCASSLSSGTPSYEQYFGPGTRLTVT.

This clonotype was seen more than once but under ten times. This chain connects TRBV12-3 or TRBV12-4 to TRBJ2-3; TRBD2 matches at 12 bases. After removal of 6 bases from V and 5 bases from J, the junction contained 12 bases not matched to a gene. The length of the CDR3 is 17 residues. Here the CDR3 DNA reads TGTGCCAGCAGCGACCACCTAACTAGCGGGGGGATAGATACGCAGTATTTT. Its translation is CASSDHLTSGGIDTQYF.